Below are 18 T cell receptor beta chains sequenced from a single sample in a study of shared clonotypes between healthy human individuals. The method was immunoSEQ multiplex PCR; TCRdb's version includes in-frame clones alone and lacks a portion of them. The data show some 2,000,000 clones, with about 94% seen just once and roughly 0.13% held by the top ten. The sample comprised naive CD4+ T cells sorted from blood. Noted subset: CD45RA+ positively selected. These receptors were obtained from a man between 18 and 29 years old in good health.

The V gene is TRBV7-2, the J gene TRBJ2-7; TRBD2 aligns across 13 bases. CDR1 is SGHTA and CDR2 is FQGNSA in the germline V gene. The V gene end was trimmed by 1 base and the J gene end by 4 bases; junction bases not matched to a gene: 4. There are 16 residues in the CDR3. CDR3 loop: CASSLGGTSGNYEQYF. The CDR3, as DNA: TGTGCCAGCAGCTTAGGGGGGACTAGCGGGAATTACGAGCAGTACTTC.

The CDR3, as DNA: TGTGCCAGCAGCTTATTGGTGAACACTGAAGCTTTCTTT. Its translation: CASSLLVNTEAFF. J is TRBJ1-1 and V is TRBV7-8, with D uncertain. Germline V gene lookup returns CDR1 SGHVS and CDR2 FQNEAQ. Trimming stripped 2 bases from V and 0 bases from J, with 4 bases between. The length of the CDR3 is 13 residues.

The V call is TRBV14, the J call TRBJ1-1; weak D call: TRBD1 (6 bases). The germline V and J ends were trimmed by 8 bases and 0 bases, with 10 bases remaining between them. Germline V gene sequence: CDR1 SGHDN, CDR2 FVKESK. The CDR3 runs to 13 residues. CDR3 coding DNA: TGTGCCAGCGCCGGGGGCTTGAACACTGAAGCTTTCTTT. Protein: CASAGGLNTEAFF. Full variable domain (missing parts from reference TRBV14 and TRBJ1-1): EAGVTQFPSHSVIEKGQTVTLRCDPISGHDNLYWYRRVMGKEIKFLLHFVKESKQDESGMPNNRFLAERTGGTYSTLKVQPAELEDSGVYFCASAGGLNTEAFFGQGTRLTVV.

This chain joins TRBV11-2 and TRBJ1-6, with D possibly matching TRBD1 (5 bases). There are 13 residues in the CDR3. CDR1 is SGHAT, CDR2 FQNNGV, per germline. V was clipped by 8 bases and J by 5 bases, with 10 bases between them. The CDR3 nucleotides are TGTGCCAGCCAAGACAGCAATAATTCACCCCTCCACTTT. Protein product: CASQDSNNSPLHF.

This chain links TRBV7-9 with TRBJ2-3; D might be TRBD2 (5 bases). CDR1 is SEHNR, CDR2 FQNEAQ, per germline (reference sequence). Trimming stripped 5 bases from V and 5 bases from J, with 11 bases between. CDR3 size: 13 residues. The chain's CDR3 is CASSPGVGDTQYF. The CDR3 nucleotides read TGTGCCAGCAGCCCCGGGGTAGGAGATACGCAGTATTTT.

This chain uses TRBV5-4 with TRBJ2-7; no clear D. CDR3 length equals 13 residues. Per the germline V gene, CDR1 is SGHNT and CDR2 is YYREEE (reference sequence). The V end lost 2 bases, the J end lost 5 bases, and 11 bases lay between the germline ends. In nucleotides, the CDR3 is TGTGCCAGCAGCTTTGGGATGAGCGACGAGCAGTACTTC. Protein sequence: CASSFGMSDEQYF.

The chain employs TRBV5-8 and TRBJ2-3; the D gene is possibly TRBD2 (6 bases). Germline-derived CDR1 and CDR2 are SGHTS and YDEGEE. V lost 2 bases and J lost 6, with 13 bases in between. This CDR3 spans 14 amino acids. CDR3 loop: CASSFVAVKDTQYF. DNA of the CDR3: TGTGCCAGCAGCTTTGTAGCGGTAAAGGATACGCAGTATTTT.

The V and J genes are TRBV4-1 and TRBJ2-7; 7 nucleotides line up with TRBD1. Germline V gives CDR1 MGHRA, CDR2 YSYEKL. The CDR3 is 15 amino acids. Unmatched junction bases numbered 6, after V lost 1 base and J lost 3 bases. CDR3 nucleotide sequence: TGCGCCAGCAGCCAAGGCGACAGGGATATCTACGAGCAGTACTTC. It is translated as CASSQGDRDIYEQYF.

The CDR3 DNA reads TGTGCCAGCCAGCTGAGGCGGCTCTATAATTCACCCCTCCACTTT. This codes for CASQLRRLYNSPLHF. The chain carries TRBV28 and TRBJ1-6; no reliable D call. Germline V gene data show CDR1 as MDHEN and CDR2 as SYDVKM. This CDR3 contains 15 residues. V was cut by 8 bases and J by 3 bases, with 14 bases left in between.

This clone was observed once. This rearrangement joins TRBV28 to TRBJ1-2; D is perhaps TRBD1 (6 bases). CDR1 and CDR2 (germline): MDHEN, SYDVKM. V shed 6 bases and J shed 7 bases, with 15 bases lying between them. The CDR3 is made up of 13 amino acids. This chain's CDR3 is CASSLHGRGGYTF. For the CDR3, the DNA is TGTGCCAGCAGCCTACACGGCAGGGGTGGCTACACCTTC.

The chain joins TRBV5-1 to TRBJ1-1; maybe TRBD1 (5 bases). Trimming took 5 bases from V and 11 from J, leaving 28 bases between them. The CDR3 has 16 residues. Germline V gene sequence: CDR1 SGHRS, CDR2 YFSETQ. The CDR3 is CASRSGTATWEEAAFF. The CDR3 DNA reads TGCGCCAGCAGGTCCGGGACGGCCACCTGGGAGGAGGCGGCTTTCTTT. The complete variable domain, with remaining parts taken from reference TRBV5-1 and TRBJ1-1, reads KAGVTQTPRYLIKTRGQQVTLSCSPISGHRSVSWYQQTPGQGLQFLFEYFSETQRNKGNFPGRFSGRQFSNSRSEMNVSTLELGDSALYLCASRSGTATWEEAAFFGQGTRLTVV.

J is TRBJ2-7 and V is TRBV10-3; D gene uncertain. The CDR3 sequence is 11 residues long. The germline CDR1 and CDR2 sequences are ENHRY and SYGVKD. V lost 8 bases, J lost 3 bases, and 8 bases lay in between. The CDR3 DNA follows: TGTGCCATCGCCGATTTCTACGAGCAGTACTTC. Residues: CAIADFYEQYF.

The chain links TRBV18 to TRBJ1-1, with a weak D call TRBD1 (6 bases). Germline V gene lookup returns CDR1 KGHSH and CDR2 LQKENI. CDR3 length equals 15 residues. The germline V and J ends were trimmed by 2 bases and 0 bases, with 10 bases remaining between them. CDR3 amino acids: CASSPKDSMNTEAFF. For the CDR3, the DNA is TGTGCCAGCTCACCAAAGGACAGTATGAACACTGAAGCTTTCTTT.

The chain carries TRBV7-6 and TRBJ1-4, with a weak D call TRBD1 (6 bases). Germline V lookup: CDR1 SGHVS, CDR2 FNYEAQ. Trimming took 4 bases from V and 4 from J, leaving 13 bases between them. The CDR3 contains 15 residues. This CDR3 reads CASSSQQGYNEKLFF. The CDR3 DNA follows: TGTGCCAGCAGCTCTCAACAGGGATATAATGAAAAACTGTTTTTT. Supplemented by reference TRBV7-6 and TRBJ1-4, the full variable domain reads GAGVSQSPRYKVTKRGQDVALRCDPISGHVSLYWYRQALGQGPEFLTYFNYEAQQDKSGLPNDRFSAERPEGSISTLTIQRTEQRDSAMYRCASSSQQGYNEKLFFGSGTQLSVL.

V is TRBV4-1 and J is TRBJ2-7; D gene unclear. CDR1 and CDR2 (germline): MGHRA, YSYEKL. V was clipped by 4 bases and J by 3 bases, with 13 bases between them. CDR3 length equals 14 residues. CDR3 sequence reads: CASSRTGINYEQYF. The CDR3, as DNA: TGCGCCAGCAGCCGTACCGGCATTAACTACGAGCAGTACTTC.

CDR3 coding DNA: TGTGCCAGCAGTTTAGGAAGATGGGGGGAAGGACACTATGGCTACACCTTC. This codes for CASSLGRWGEGHYGYTF. The genes are TRBV28 and TRBJ1-2, with D possibly TRBD1 on 5 matching bases. The CDR3 totals 17 residues. Germline CDR1 reads MDHEN; CDR2 reads SYDVKM. V gave up 2 bases and J gave up 3 bases, with 19 bases separating them.

Regarding this clone: At the DNA level, this CDR3 is encoded by other sequences in the same sample as well. The rearrangement joins TRBV5-1 to TRBJ2-5, with 14 bases lining up with TRBD2. Germline-derived CDR1 and CDR2 are SGHRS and YFSETQ. The CDR3 runs to 16 residues. The trim removed 4 bases at V and 1 base at J, leaving 3 bases unmatched. This CDR3 is CASSLGTSGGQETQYF. DNA for the CDR3: TGCGCCAGCAGCCTTGGGACTAGCGGGGGCCAAGAGACCCAGTACTTC.

In nucleotides, the CDR3 is TGTGCCAGCAGTTTATCGTCCCAGGGGGTCCTGACCTCTGGGGCCAACGTCCTGACTTTC. Its translation is CASSLSSQGVLTSGANVLTF. The chain has TRBV27 and TRBJ2-6; 7 bases map to TRBD1. CDR1 is MNHEY and CDR2 is SMNVEV in the germline V gene (reference sequence). V trimming: 0 bases; J trimming: 0 bases; junction bases outside the gene matches: 11. The CDR3 has 20 residues.